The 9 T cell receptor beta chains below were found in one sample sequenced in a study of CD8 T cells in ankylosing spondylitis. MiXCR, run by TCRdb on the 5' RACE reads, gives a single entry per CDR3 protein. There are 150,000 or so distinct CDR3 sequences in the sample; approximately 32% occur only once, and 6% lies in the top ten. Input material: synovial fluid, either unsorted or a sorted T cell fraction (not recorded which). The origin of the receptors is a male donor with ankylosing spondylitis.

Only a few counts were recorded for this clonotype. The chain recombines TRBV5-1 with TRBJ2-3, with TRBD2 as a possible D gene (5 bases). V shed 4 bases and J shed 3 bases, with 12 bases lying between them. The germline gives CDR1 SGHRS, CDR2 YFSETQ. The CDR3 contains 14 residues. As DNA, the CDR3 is TGCGCCAGCAGCCCACTCCCGGGGACAGATACGCAGTATTTT. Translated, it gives CASSPLPGTDTQYF. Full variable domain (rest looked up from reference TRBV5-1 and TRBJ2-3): KAGVTQTPRYLIKTRGQQVTLSCSPISGHRSVSWYQQTPGQGLQFLFEYFSETQRNKGNFPGRFSGRQFSNSRSEMNVSTLELGDSALYLCASSPLPGTDTQYFGPGTRLTVL.

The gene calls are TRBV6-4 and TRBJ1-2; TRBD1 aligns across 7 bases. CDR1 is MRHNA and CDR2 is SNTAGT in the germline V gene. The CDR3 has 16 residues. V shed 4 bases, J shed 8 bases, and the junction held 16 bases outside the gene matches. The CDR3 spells CASSASTGTAPSGYTF. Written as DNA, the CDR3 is TGTGCCAGCAGTGCGTCCACCGGGACAGCTCCCTCGGGCTACACCTTC.

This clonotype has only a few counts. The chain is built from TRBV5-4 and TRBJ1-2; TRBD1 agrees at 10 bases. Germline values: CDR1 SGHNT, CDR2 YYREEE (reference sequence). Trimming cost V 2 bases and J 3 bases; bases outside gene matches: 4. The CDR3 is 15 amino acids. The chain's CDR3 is CASSFKDRGDYGYTF. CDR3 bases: TGTGCCAGCAGCTTTAAGGACAGGGGGGACTATGGCTACACCTTC.

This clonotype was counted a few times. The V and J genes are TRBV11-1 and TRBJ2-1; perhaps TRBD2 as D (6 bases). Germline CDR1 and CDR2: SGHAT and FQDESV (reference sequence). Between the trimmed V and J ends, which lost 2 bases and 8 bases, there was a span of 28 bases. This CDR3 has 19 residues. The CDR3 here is CASSLLSTSRILPWDEQFF. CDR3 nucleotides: TGTGCCAGCAGCTTATTGTCAACTAGCAGAATACTCCCATGGGATGAGCAGTTCTTC. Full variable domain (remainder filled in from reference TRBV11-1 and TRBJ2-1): EAEVAQSPRYKITEKSQAVAFWCDPISGHATLYWYRQILGQGPELLVQFQDESVVDDSQLPKDRFSAERLKGVDSTLKIQPAELGDSAMYLCASSLLSTSRILPWDEQFFGPGTRLTVL.

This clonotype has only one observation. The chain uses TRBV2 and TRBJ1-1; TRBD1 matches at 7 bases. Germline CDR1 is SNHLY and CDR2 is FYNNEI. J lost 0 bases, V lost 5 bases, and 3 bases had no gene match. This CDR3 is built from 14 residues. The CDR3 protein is CASSWGTVNTEAFF. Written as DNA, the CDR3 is TGTGCCAGCAGTTGGGGGACAGTGAACACTGAAGCTTTCTTT.

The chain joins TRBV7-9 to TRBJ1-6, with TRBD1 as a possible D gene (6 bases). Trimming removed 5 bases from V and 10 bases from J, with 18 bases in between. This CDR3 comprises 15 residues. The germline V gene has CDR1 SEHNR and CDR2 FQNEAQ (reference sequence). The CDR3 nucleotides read TGTGCCAGCAGCCCCGAGGGGGGTTTGCAGTCACCCCTCCACTTT. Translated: CASSPEGGLQSPLHF.

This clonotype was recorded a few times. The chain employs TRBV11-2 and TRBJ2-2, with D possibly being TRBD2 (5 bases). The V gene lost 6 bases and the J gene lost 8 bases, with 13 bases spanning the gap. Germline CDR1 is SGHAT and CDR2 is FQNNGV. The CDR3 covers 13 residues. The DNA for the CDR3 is TGTGCCAGCAGACTTAGTGGGAGAGGGGAGCTGTTTTTT. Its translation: CASRLSGRGELFF.

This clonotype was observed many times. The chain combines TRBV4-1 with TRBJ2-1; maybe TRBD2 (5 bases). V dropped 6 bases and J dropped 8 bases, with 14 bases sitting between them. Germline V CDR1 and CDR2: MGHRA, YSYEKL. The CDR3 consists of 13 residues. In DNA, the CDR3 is TGCGCCAGCAGTAAGAGGGAACACGATGAGCAGTTCTTC. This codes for CASSKREHDEQFF.

The CDR3 here is CAWRRDEQYF. The DNA for the CDR3 is TGTGCCTGGAGACGCGACGAGCAGTACTTC. The chain carries TRBV30 and TRBJ2-7; unclear D gene. V was trimmed by 3 bases and J by 5 bases, leaving 5 bases between them. In germline, CDR1 is GTSNPN, CDR2 SVGIG (reference sequence). The CDR3 totals 10 residues.